This TCR beta chain appears in the sequencing data of a study of shared clonotypes between healthy human individuals. Study-wide background: Two women and three men aged 18 to 49 served as donors.

Germline V gene data show CDR1 as SGHTA and CDR2 as FQGNSA. J gave up 2 bases and V 0 bases, and 2 bases lay outside the gene matches. CDR3 length equals 17 residues. For every subset, genomic DNA was evenly distributed across several immunoSEQ plates. Per the study methods: There were no quality scores in the junction-only immunoSEQ sequences, so filtering differed. Profiling relied on immunoSEQ multiplex PCR, and the TCRdb table lists in-frame clones only, not all of them. V, J and clone size were drawn from that table, and D and trimming were deduced from the DNA. The sample has about 490,000 clones, about 80% seen once. Worth noting for this clone: Its specificity is not known.

Study-wide results and limits: Clonotype sharing among donors was thought likely to change with sequencing depth.

This TCR was recovered from a woman between 40 and 55 years old in good health. Some clones in this sample may be carry-over from other donors' samples. This chain connects TRBV7-2 to TRBJ2-1, with 12 positions matching TRBD2. The sequencing sample was made of PBMCs. The CDR3 here is CASSLARTSGAYNEQFF. DNA of the CDR3: TGTGCCAGCAGCTTAGCCCGGACTAGCGGGGCCTACAATGAGCAGTTCTTC.